This T cell receptor beta chain was sequenced for a study of blood T cells in healthy people across ages. Together with a sample-barcoded 5' primer, a J-beta primer mix was included in a second PCR lasting about 7 to 12 cycles. Each CDR3 protein gets one entry after TCRdb re-called the 5' RACE reads with MiXCR. This table has about 670,000 distinct CDR3 sequences, less than 45% appearing once. In this sample, this clonotype turned up a few times. Germline lookup yields CDR1 SGHTA and CDR2 FQGNSA. V was trimmed by 5 bases and J by 3 bases, leaving 13 bases between them. CDR3 length: 14 amino acids. The J gene is TRBJ1-2, the V gene TRBV7-2; D gene uncertain. This clonotype was obtained from a man older than 75 in good health. Source material: blood. In DNA, the CDR3 is TGTGCCAGCAGCCCTCGGCAGGTCGACTATGGCTACACCTTC. This translates into CASSPRQVDYGYTF.